This T cell receptor beta chain was retrieved from a study of CD8+ T cells in alopecia areata. Study overall: Tofacitinib administration to treated patients was oral, at 5 to 10 mg twice daily. Findings and limits, study-wide: Normal-skin resident alphabeta T cells also appear among scalp sample sequences.

Following extraction, RNA underwent reverse transcription to cDNA, which served as the sequencing template. Sequencing used immunoSEQ multiplex PCR; TCRdb keeps in-frame clones, though not all of them. Among about 160,000 clones listed, around 87% were seen once. A single count supports this clone. The antigen remains unidentified. Lesional scalp punch biopsies and peripheral blood were collected from alopecia areata patients. The receptor comes from a human donor with alopecia areata. Here the sequenced sample was CD8+ T cells sorted from blood, taken at week 0.

The CDR3, as DNA: TGTGCCAGCAGCCACGGACTCGTAACCTACGAGCAGTACTTC. Translation gives CASSHGLVTYEQYF. The rearrangement uses TRBV14 and TRBJ2-7; tentatively, D is TRBD2 (5 bases). The germline V gene encodes CDR1 SGHDN and CDR2 FVKESK. This CDR3 comprises 14 residues. V lost 3 bases to trimming and J lost 2 bases, with 11 bases between them.